Listed below are T cell receptor beta chains from one sample, sequenced in a study of post-analysis software for immune sequencing data. TCRdb passed the PCR reads through MiXCR, listing each CDR3 protein once. Of around 710,000 distinct CDR3 sequences detected, just over 45% appear once; the ten largest clones hold roughly 5.2%. Sequenced input: blood. The origin of the receptors is a girl under 18 with multiple sclerosis. CDR3s include the opening cysteine and the closing phenylalanine or tryptophan. The order of the fields is V gene, J gene, clone size, D gene, CDR3 protein, CDR3 DNA. A D gene is named only where the DNA matches it firmly. Clone size is given for some rows only: seen once, a few or many times, or a class if the clone is expanded.

V gene: TRBV29-1
J gene: TRBJ1-1
clone size: few
D gene: TRBD1
CDR3 protein: CSVARGVNTEAFF
CDR3 DNA: TGCAGCGTTGCCAGGGGGGTGAACACTGAAGCTTTCTTT

V gene: TRBV5-8
J gene: TRBJ1-1
clone size: -
D gene: -
CDR3 protein: CASSLGPTPTEAFF
CDR3 DNA: TGTGCCAGCAGCCTGGGACCGACACCCACTGAAGCTTTCTTT

V gene: TRBV5-1
J gene: TRBJ1-2
clone size: few
D gene: -
CDR3 protein: CASSLDGAFGYTF
CDR3 DNA: TGCGCCAGCAGCTTGGACGGGGCGTTTGGCTACACCTTC

V gene: TRBV7-2
J gene: TRBJ1-2
clone size: many
D gene: -
CDR3 protein: CASSSPGGGYTF
CDR3 DNA: TGTGCCAGCAGCTCCCCCGGGGGTGGCTACACCTTC

V gene: TRBV29-1
J gene: TRBJ2-3
clone size: -
D gene: TRBD2
CDR3 protein: CSVEDEAGGPTDTQYF
CDR3 DNA: TGCAGCGTTGAAGATGAGGCGGGAGGGCCTACAGATACGCAGTATTTT

V gene: TRBV13
J gene: TRBJ2-4
clone size: -
D gene: TRBD1
CDR3 protein: CASSLPGTAKNIQYF
CDR3 DNA: TGTGCCAGCAGCTTACCCGGGACAGCAAAAAACATTCAGTACTTC

V gene: TRBV29-1
J gene: TRBJ2-3
clone size: few
D gene: -
CDR3 protein: CSVAGGNTDTQYF
CDR3 DNA: TGCAGCGTTGCGGGTGGAAACACAGATACGCAGTATTTT

V gene: TRBV6-5
J gene: TRBJ1-5
clone size: few
D gene: -
CDR3 protein: CASMDSRGSANQPQHF
CDR3 DNA: TGTGCCAGCATGGACAGTCGGGGCAGTGCCAATCAGCCCCAGCATTTT

V gene: TRBV7-3
J gene: TRBJ2-3
clone size: once
D gene: -
CDR3 protein: CASSLISGPTDTQYF
CDR3 DNA: TGTGCCAGCAGCTTAATAAGCGGCCCCACAGATACGCAGTATTTT

V gene: TRBV9
J gene: TRBJ1-2
clone size: -
D gene: -
CDR3 protein: CASNAGGAGGYGYTF
CDR3 DNA: TGTGCCAGCAACGCAGGAGGGGCCGGGGGCTATGGCTACACCTTC

V gene: TRBV12-3/TRBV12-4
J gene: TRBJ2-7
clone size: -
D gene: -
CDR3 protein: CASSLFRLVSEQYF
CDR3 DNA: TGTGCCAGCAGTTTATTTCGGCTAGTATCCGAGCAGTACTTC

V gene: TRBV5-6
J gene: TRBJ1-1
clone size: -
D gene: -
CDR3 protein: CASSLGSRIFTEAFF
CDR3 DNA: TGTGCCAGCAGCTTGGGTAGCAGAATTTTCACTGAAGCTTTCTTT

V gene: TRBV29-1
J gene: TRBJ2-5
clone size: few
D gene: -
CDR3 protein: CSLGQFNQETQYF
CDR3 DNA: TGCAGCTTGGGGCAGTTCAATCAAGAGACCCAGTACTTC

V gene: TRBV3-1
J gene: TRBJ2-7
clone size: -
D gene: TRBD2
CDR3 protein: CASSHVAGGRYEQYF
CDR3 DNA: TGTGCCAGCAGCCACGTAGCGGGAGGCCGCTACGAGCAGTACTTC

V gene: TRBV12-3/TRBV12-4
J gene: TRBJ2-3
clone size: few
D gene: TRBD1
CDR3 protein: CASSGTGADTQYF
CDR3 DNA: TGTGCCAGCAGTGGCACAGGGGCAGATACGCAGTATTTT

V gene: TRBV29-1
J gene: TRBJ1-2
clone size: -
D gene: -
CDR3 protein: CSVRTNYGYTF
CDR3 DNA: TGCAGCGTCCGGACTAACTATGGCTACACCTTC

V gene: TRBV2
J gene: TRBJ2-7
clone size: -
D gene: TRBD2
CDR3 protein: CASSDPIAGGPDEQYF
CDR3 DNA: TGTGCCAGCAGTGACCCTATAGCGGGAGGGCCAGACGAGCAGTACTTC

V gene: TRBV7-8
J gene: TRBJ2-3
clone size: -
D gene: TRBD2
CDR3 protein: CASSPTRLAESSADTQYF
CDR3 DNA: TGTGCCAGCAGCCCGACGCGACTAGCGGAAAGTTCAGCAGATACGCAGTATTTT

V gene: TRBV20-1
J gene: TRBJ1-2
clone size: few
D gene: -
CDR3 protein: CSASNERRGYGGYTF
CDR3 DNA: TGCAGTGCTAGTAACGAAAGGCGTGGATATGGAGGCTACACCTTC

V gene: TRBV11-2
J gene: TRBJ2-1
clone size: -
D gene: -
CDR3 protein: CASRREHEQFF
CDR3 DNA: TGTGCCAGCAGAAGGGAGCATGAGCAGTTCTTC

V gene: TRBV10-3
J gene: TRBJ1-2
clone size: -
D gene: -
CDR3 protein: CAITLGGNYGYTF
CDR3 DNA: TGTGCCATCACCTTAGGGGGGAACTATGGCTACACCTTC

V gene: TRBV7-8
J gene: TRBJ2-7
clone size: -
D gene: -
CDR3 protein: CASSLALTIYEQYF
CDR3 DNA: TGTGCCAGCAGCTTAGCGCTTACCATCTACGAGCAGTACTTC

V gene: TRBV7-3
J gene: TRBJ2-1
clone size: few
D gene: -
CDR3 protein: CASSLAGGQNNNEQFF
CDR3 DNA: TGTGCCAGCAGCTTAGCGGGGGGACAGAACAACAATGAGCAGTTCTTC

V gene: TRBV7-6
J gene: TRBJ2-3
clone size: -
D gene: -
CDR3 protein: CASSLGVSPPTDTQYF
CDR3 DNA: TGTGCCAGCAGCTTAGGGGTCTCTCCCCCCACAGATACGCAGTATTTT

V gene: TRBV12-5
J gene: TRBJ2-1
clone size: -
D gene: -
CDR3 protein: CASGLGSYIEQFF
CDR3 DNA: TGTGCTAGTGGTTTGGGGTCCTACATCGAGCAGTTCTTC

V gene: TRBV5-1
J gene: TRBJ2-3
clone size: -
D gene: -
CDR3 protein: CASSLGPDGLGEDTQYF
CDR3 DNA: TGCGCCAGCAGCTTGGGACCCGACGGCCTAGGGGAAGATACGCAGTATTTT

V gene: TRBV29-1
J gene: TRBJ1-4
clone size: -
D gene: TRBD1
CDR3 protein: CSGGTGTNEKLFF
CDR3 DNA: TGCAGCGGTGGGACAGGAACTAATGAAAAACTGTTTTTT

V gene: TRBV25-1
J gene: TRBJ2-1
clone size: once
D gene: TRBD1
CDR3 protein: CASRAPQGAHNEQFF
CDR3 DNA: TGTGCCAGCAGGGCCCCGCAGGGGGCCCACAATGAGCAGTTCTTC